The clone carrying this T cell receptor beta chain was seen only a few times. Everyone who took part was roughly 18 to 89 years old, and they came from some 23 US areas. Cohorts were assigned according to the clinical history that participants reported. The sample comes from a study of blood T cell repertoires in COVID-19. Whole-study context: The cDNA or gDNA used as material had been derived from T cells, B-cell-depleted T cells, or PBMCs.

The data were produced by immunoSEQ multiplex PCR, yet TCRdb's version contains in-frame clones alone and is incomplete. The sample lists about 200,000 clones, about 90% occurring once. This CDR3 comprises 15 residues. With 3 bases clipped from V and 5 bases from J, the junction kept 4 bases outside the gene matches. Germline-derived CDR1 and CDR2 are SNHLY and FYNNEI. The clonotype originates from a woman between 18 and 29 years old who had recovered from COVID-19. The source material was PBMCs or T cells enriched from blood (not recorded which). The chain joins TRBV2 to TRBJ1-6; 7 positions agree with TRBD1. DNA of the CDR3: TGTGCCAGCAGTGAGGCAGGGGGTAATAATTCACCCCTCCACTTT. Protein product: CASSEAGGNNSPLHF.